The clone carrying this TCR beta chain was picked up a small number of times. Its target is unknown. One entry per CDR3 protein, called by TCRdb with MiXCR from the RT-PCR reads. The sample comprises 290,000 or so distinct CDR3 sequences, roughly 20% of which are singletons, and 10% rests with the top ten. This sample stems from a study of response to subunit inactivated influenza vaccine. Germline CDR1 reads SGHKS; CDR2 reads YYEKEE (reference sequence). V was clipped by 0 bases and J by 3 bases, with 12 bases between them. This CDR3 has 16 residues. Findings and caveats of the study: After each seasonal influenza vaccination, few new T cells are recruited, the authors suggested.

The sequencing used PBMCs from blood, collected about 20 months after vaccination. This TCR came from a man in his fifties or sixties who received an inactivated influenza vaccine. V is TRBV5-5 and J is TRBJ1-4; weak D call: TRBD1 (6 bases). The DNA of the CDR3 is TGTGCCAGCAGCTTGGCTCGGGGGGCGTCTAATGAAAAACTGTTTTTT. Its translation is CASSLARGASNEKLFF.